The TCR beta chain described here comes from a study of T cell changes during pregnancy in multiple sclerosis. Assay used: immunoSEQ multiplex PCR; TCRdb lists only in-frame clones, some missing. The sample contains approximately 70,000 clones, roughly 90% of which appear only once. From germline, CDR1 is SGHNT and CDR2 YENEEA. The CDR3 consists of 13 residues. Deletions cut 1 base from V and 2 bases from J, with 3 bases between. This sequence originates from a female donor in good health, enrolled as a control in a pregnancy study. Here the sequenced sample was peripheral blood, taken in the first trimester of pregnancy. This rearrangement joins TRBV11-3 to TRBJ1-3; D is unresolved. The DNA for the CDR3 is TGTGCCAGCAGCTTAGCTCCTGGAAACACCATATATTTT. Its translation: CASSLAPGNTIYF.